This T cell receptor beta chain was sequenced for a study of post-analysis software for immune sequencing data. Study-level background: Progressive-relapsing, secondary progressive and relapsing-remitting multiple sclerosis were among the disease courses included. Study-wide findings and caveats: Patients carried four or five TRBV segments more frequently than controls did, and TRBV5-6, TRBV5-1 and TRBV20-1 were among them.

This clonotype was counted only a few times. Its cognate antigen is unknown. The CDR3 extends over 16 amino acids. Deletions cut 4 bases from V and 0 bases from J, with 14 bases between. Germline V gives CDR1 SGHAT, CDR2 FQDESV (reference sequence). Unique molecular identifiers were present in the TCR beta cDNA libraries. Each CDR3 protein is one row after TCRdb ran MiXCR on the PCR reads. The sample lists approximately 690,000 distinct CDR3 sequences; 55% to 60% were seen once. What was sequenced was blood. The receptor comes from a girl aged 2 to 9 with multiple sclerosis. This sequence joins TRBV11-1 and TRBJ2-3; D not certain. The CDR3 region has the DNA TGTGCCAGCAGCTCCCCGTTGGGCCTCAGCACAGATACGCAGTATTTT. The encoded protein is CASSSPLGLSTDTQYF. The full variable domain, with the rest looked up from reference TRBV11-1 and TRBJ2-3, is EAEVAQSPRYKITEKSQAVAFWCDPISGHATLYWYRQILGQGPELLVQFQDESVVDDSQLPKDRFSAERLKGVDSTLKIQPAELGDSAMYLCASSSPLGLSTDTQYFGPGTRLTVL.